What follows is one TCR beta chain and its context. Its antigen remains unidentified. The CDR3 runs to 16 residues. CDR1 is LNHDA and CDR2 is SQIVND in the germline V gene (reference sequence). V shed 5 bases, J shed 7 bases, and the junction held 7 bases outside the gene matches. Time point here: blood 2 weeks post-SBRT. The treatment here: 15 Gy SBRT to primary tumor, nephrectomy 4 weeks later. The patient's renal cell carcinoma had clear cell pathology. Repertoires were generated with immunoSEQ multiplex PCR, while TCRdb's copy carries only in-frame clones and drops some. Among about 49,000 clones, around three quarters were seen once, and the ten largest hold 29%. These data belong to a study of radiation and T cells in renal cell carcinoma. Overall study: Nephrectomy followed 15 Gy stereotactic body radiation by 4 weeks.

The study, taken as a whole, reports: Without pretreatment biopsies, baseline tumor clonotype presence was undetermined. Top tumor clonotypes rose in blood 2 weeks post-radiation, then contracted.

This specimen was blood, taken from a patient whose treatment included radiotherapy and nephrectomy. This receptor was identified in a woman aged 70 to 79 with renal cell carcinoma. V gene TRBV19 combines with J gene TRBJ2-1; 14 bases line up with TRBD2. This CDR3 is CASSPGLAGGPNEQFF. The DNA for the CDR3 is TGTGCCAGTAGTCCCGGACTAGCGGGAGGACCGAATGAGCAGTTCTTC.